Below are 28 T cell receptor beta chains sequenced from a single sample in a study of regulatory T cells. The primer mix had 52 TRBV and 13 TRBJ primers. Some clones are missing from TCRdb's copy, which holds only in-frame ones; the method was immunoSEQ multiplex PCR. The sample carries about 17,000 clones, about 79% recorded once. General study findings and limits: Hydrophobic residues at CDR3 positions 6 and 7 were enriched in conventional CD4+ T cells of CD3G-deficient patients.

These receptors' antigens are unknown. The sequenced material came from conventional CD4+ T cells sorted from blood. These receptors all stem from a young adult with CD3G deficiency.

The V call is TRBV28, the J call TRBJ1-2; D is unresolved. This CDR3 contains 14 residues. CDR1 and CDR2 (germline): MDHEN, SYDVKM. Trimming stripped 2 bases from V and 4 bases from J, with 11 bases between. As DNA, the CDR3 is TGTGCCAGCAGTTTAAGAGGAGGATCCTATGGCTACACCTTC. Translating it yields CASSLRGGSYGYTF.

J is TRBJ2-2 and V is TRBV6-1; D not resolved. Trimming stripped 4 bases from V and 3 bases from J, with 6 bases between. This CDR3 region has 13 residues. CDR1 is MNHNS and CDR2 is SASEGT in the germline V gene. DNA for the CDR3: TGTGCCAGCAGTGCACAGTACACCGGGGAGCTGTTTTTT. It translates to CASSAQYTGELFF.

The CDR3 here is CASETVKGGYTF. In nucleotides, the CDR3 is TGTGCCAGCGAAACCGTCAAAGGAGGCTACACCTTC. J is TRBJ1-2 and V is TRBV6-1; D gene unclear. Germline V gene sequence: CDR1 MNHNS, CDR2 SASEGT. V was trimmed by 8 bases and J by 8 bases, leaving 15 bases between them. The CDR3 contains 12 residues.

The rearrangement joins TRBV7-2 to TRBJ2-5, with a tentative D call TRBD2 (5 bases). Trimming pared 1 base from V and 4 bases from J, leaving 16 bases between. The CDR3 is 16 amino acids. Germline-derived CDR1 and CDR2 are SGHTA and FQGNSA. The CDR3 reads CASSLGGGWYGETQYF. In nucleotides, the CDR3 is TGTGCCAGCAGCTTAGGAGGCGGGTGGTACGGAGAGACCCAGTACTTC.

Comment on this clone: Other DNA sequences in the sample encode the same CDR3. This chain connects TRBV6-6 to TRBJ1-2; D may be TRBD1 (6 bases). Germline CDR1 MNHNY, CDR2 SVGAGI (reference sequence). Deletions cut 10 bases from V and 5 bases from J, with 17 bases between. The CDR3 is 13 amino acids. CDR3 coding DNA: TGTGCCACTTGTCAGGACAGATCTTATGGCTACACCTTC. It encodes CATCQDRSYGYTF.

The chain uses TRBV2 and TRBJ1-4; 7 bases agree with TRBD1. CDR1 is SNHLY and CDR2 is FYNNEI in the germline V gene. The CDR3 extends over 15 amino acids. J gave up 7 bases and V 5 bases, and 10 bases lay outside the gene matches. CDR3 sequence reads: CASSKRRGLGEKLFF. The DNA of the CDR3 is TGTGCCAGCAGTAAACGAAGGGGGCTTGGTGAAAAACTGTTTTTT.

The V and J genes are TRBV27 and TRBJ2-6; tentative D call: TRBD1 (5 bases). Germline CDR1 reads MNHEY; CDR2 reads SMNVEV (reference sequence). Trimming cost V 5 bases and J 2 bases, with 7 bases left between them. CDR3 length equals 14 residues. The CDR3 sequence: CASSAGTGANVLTF. The CDR3, as DNA: TGTGCCAGCAGTGCAGGGACTGGGGCCAACGTCCTGACTTTC.

This clone is classed as medium-sized. The chain recombines TRBV28 with TRBJ1-6; maybe TRBD1 (5 bases). The CDR3 is made up of 15 amino acids. Germline V lookup: CDR1 MDHEN, CDR2 SYDVKM. The V end lost 4 bases, the J end lost 7 bases, and 14 bases lay between the germline ends. CDR3 sequence: CASSSTGTLNSPLHF. Written as DNA, the CDR3 is TGTGCCAGCAGTTCTACCGGGACCTTGAATTCACCCCTCCACTTT.

This chain uses TRBV7-9 with TRBJ2-1, with a possible D match to TRBD2 (5 bases). V shed 5 bases and J shed 4 bases, with 21 bases lying between them. Per germline, CDR1 SEHNR and CDR2 FQNEAQ (reference sequence). This CDR3 is built from 17 residues. The CDR3 protein is CASSRRLSGNGYNEQFF. The CDR3 coding sequence is TGTGCCAGCAGCCGCCGACTCTCCGGGAACGGTTACAATGAGCAGTTCTTC.

The chain links TRBV9 to TRBJ2-3; D is undetermined. Germline assignment: CDR1 SGDLS and CDR2 YYNGEE. This CDR3 region has 14 residues. V was shortened by 2 bases and J by 0 bases, with 7 bases between the two germline ends. The CDR3, as DNA: TGTGCCAGCAGCGTGGGCGATAGCACAGATACGCAGTATTTT. Translated, it gives CASSVGDSTDTQYF.

This clone has just one count. The chain uses TRBV7-9 and TRBJ2-1; D remains ambiguous. The germline V gene encodes CDR1 SEHNR and CDR2 FQNEAQ (reference sequence). The V and J ends lost 1 base and 4 bases respectively, with 5 bases between them. The CDR3 sequence is 13 residues long. CDR3 residues: CASSLEQYNEQFF. The CDR3 DNA follows: TGTGCCAGCAGCTTAGAACAGTACAATGAGCAGTTCTTC.

CDR3 nucleotides: TGCGCCAGCAGCCGAGCTTCAGGGGTTCCCGGGGAGCTGTTTTTT. Translation gives CASSRASGVPGELFF. This rearrangement joins TRBV5-1 to TRBJ2-2, with a tentative D call TRBD1 (6 bases). Trimming pared 4 bases from V and 6 bases from J, leaving 16 bases between. Germline V gene sequence: CDR1 SGHRS, CDR2 YFSETQ. There are 15 residues in the CDR3.

J is TRBJ2-3 and V is TRBV7-9, with a weak D call TRBD1 (5 bases). The CDR3 covers 16 residues. Germline V CDR1 and CDR2: SEHNR, FQNEAQ (reference sequence). The ends were cut back, 5 bases at V and 0 bases at J, with 15 bases in the middle. In DNA form, the CDR3 reads TGTGCCAGCAGCCGTTTACACGACAGCAGCACAGATACGCAGTATTTT. As protein: CASSRLHDSSTDTQYF.

This clone occurred a few times. The chain combines TRBV5-1 with TRBJ1-3, with unresolved D. Germline-derived CDR1 and CDR2 are SGHRS and YFSETQ. V lost 0 bases to trimming and J lost 0 bases, with 10 bases between them. This CDR3 is built from 16 residues. The CDR3 DNA follows: TGCGCCAGCAGCTTGGAGGGCGGGAGCTCTGGAAACACCATATATTTT. The encoded protein is CASSLEGGSSGNTIYF.

The V gene is TRBV19, the J gene TRBJ2-5, with D unclear. CDR1 and CDR2 (germline): LNHDA, SQIVND (reference sequence). This CDR3 comprises 12 residues. Trimming pared 0 bases from V and 2 bases from J, leaving 1 base between. CDR3 coding DNA: TGTGCCAGTAGTATAGAGCAAGAGACCCAGTACTTC. Encoded protein: CASSIEQETQYF.

The genes are TRBV28 and TRBJ2-7; D is undetermined. This CDR3 spans 11 amino acids. The germline V and J ends were trimmed by 5 bases and 2 bases, with 4 bases remaining between them. The V gene's germline CDR1 is MDHEN and CDR2 SYDVKM. CDR3 sequence: CASSTAYEQYF. The CDR3 coding sequence is TGTGCCAGCAGTACCGCCTACGAGCAGTACTTC.

The chain is built from TRBV28 and TRBJ2-1; TRBD2 might be the D (5 bases). The CDR3 spans 13 residues. Trimming left V 3 bases short and J 6 bases short, with 9 bases between. Germline assignment: CDR1 MDHEN and CDR2 SYDVKM. CDR3: CASSFPGINEQFF. CDR3 nucleotide sequence: TGTGCCAGCAGTTTCCCGGGGATCAATGAGCAGTTCTTC.

The chain recombines TRBV7-9 with TRBJ1-1; 11 nucleotides match TRBD1. The CDR3 loop spans 17 amino acids. Germline trimming cut 1 base from V and 3 bases from J; bases unmatched to any gene: 7. Per the germline V gene, CDR1 is SEHNR and CDR2 is FQNEAQ (reference sequence). The CDR3 loop reads CASSLGRTGGEDTEAFF. The CDR3 coding sequence is TGTGCCAGCAGCTTAGGTCGGACAGGGGGCGAAGACACTGAAGCTTTCTTT.

The chain has TRBV5-1 and TRBJ1-1, with no clear D. Trimming left V 4 bases short and J 4 bases short, with 11 bases between. The V gene's germline CDR1 is SGHRS and CDR2 YFSETQ. This CDR3 is built from 13 residues. The CDR3 coding sequence is TGCGCCAGCAGCCCCGGACTGGGCACTGAAGCTTTCTTT. Translating it yields CASSPGLGTEAFF. Based on the CDR3 plus reference TRBV5-1 and TRBJ1-1, the full variable domain is KAGVTQTPRYLIKTRGQQVTLSCSPISGHRSVSWYQQTPGQGLQFLFEYFSETQRNKGNFPGRFSGRQFSNSRSEMNVSTLELGDSALYLCASSPGLGTEAFFGQGTRLTVV.

The chain links TRBV6-5 to TRBJ1-2, with D maybe TRBD1 (5 bases). The germline CDR1 and CDR2 sequences are MNHEY and SVGAGI. This CDR3 has 13 residues. The V and J ends lost 2 bases and 6 bases respectively, with 10 bases between them. The CDR3 nucleotides are TGTGCCAGCAGTTACGGGGCAGGGAATGGCTACACCTTC. Amino acid sequence: CASSYGAGNGYTF.

The rearrangement uses TRBV6-1 and TRBJ2-6; D call uncertain. Germline V CDR1 and CDR2: MNHNS, SASEGT. V lost 6 bases and J lost 1, with 4 bases in between. This CDR3 is built from 13 residues. CDR3 protein: CASRRSGANVLTF. CDR3 DNA: TGTGCCAGCAGACGATCTGGGGCCAACGTCCTGACTTTC.

This chain uses TRBV6-1 with TRBJ1-4, with D uncertain. The V end was cut by 9 bases, the J end by 8 bases, with 19 bases between. Germline-derived CDR1 and CDR2 are MNHNS and SASEGT. This CDR3 is 14 amino acids long. In DNA, the CDR3 is TGTGCCAGTACTAATCTTCCGGGAGCCGAAAAACTGTTTTTT. This gives the protein CASTNLPGAEKLFF.

This clone was counted only a few times. CDR3 region: CASSLGLYSSYNEQFF. The CDR3 DNA reads TGTGCCAGCAGCTTGGGCCTCTACAGCTCCTACAATGAGCAGTTCTTC. The chain joins TRBV5-5 to TRBJ2-1; D gene ambiguous. This CDR3 has 16 residues. Germline CDR1 is SGHKS and CDR2 is YYEKEE (reference sequence). V was pared by 0 bases and J by 0 bases, with 10 bases between. The full variable domain, completed using reference TRBV5-5 and TRBJ2-1, is DAGVTQSPTHLIKTRGQQVTLRCSPISGHKSVSWYQQVLGQGPQFIFQYYEKEERGRGNFPDRFSARQFPNYSSELNVNALLLGDSALYLCASSLGLYSSYNEQFFGPGTRLTVL.

This chain links TRBV28 with TRBJ2-3, with 14 positions matching TRBD2. Trimming took 11 bases from V and 1 from J; bases not matched to a gene: 8. The CDR3 has 16 amino acids. CDR1 is MDHEN, CDR2 SYDVKM, per germline. CDR3 protein: CAVGLAGGLGTDTQYF. DNA for the CDR3: TGTGCCGTCGGACTAGCGGGGGGATTGGGCACAGATACGCAGTATTTT.

The chain has TRBV28 and TRBJ2-5, with 8 bases identical to TRBD2. Judging by the DNA end, TRBJ2-7 fits better; the J call may be wrong. Per the germline V gene, CDR1 is MDHEN and CDR2 is SYDVKM. The CDR3 consists of 15 residues. The CDR3, as DNA: TGTGCCAGCAGTCCGGCGACTAGCGCGGCCTACGAGCAGTACTTC. Its protein is CASSPATSAAYEQYF.

The rearrangement links TRBV18 to TRBJ2-7, with TRBD1 matching over 7 bases. The CDR3 sequence is 15 residues long. Germline V lookup: CDR1 KGHSH, CDR2 LQKENI. Trimming cost V 6 bases and J 2 bases; bases outside gene matches: 10. CDR3 loop: CASSPRQGGAYEQYF. In DNA, the CDR3 is TGTGCCAGCTCCCCAAGACAGGGTGGGGCCTACGAGCAGTACTTC.

The V call is TRBV28, the J call TRBJ2-7, with D possibly being TRBD2 (6 bases). The ends were cut back, 3 bases at V and 0 bases at J, with 12 bases in the middle. The CDR3 runs to 15 residues. Germline values: CDR1 MDHEN, CDR2 SYDVKM. The CDR3, as DNA: TGTGCCAGCAGTTTGGGGGGTTCCTCCTCCTACGAGCAGTACTTC. This encodes CASSLGGSSSYEQYF.

For the CDR3, the DNA is TGCGCCAGCAGCCCGGACGGTGCCTACGAGCAGTACTTC. It codes for CASSPDGAYEQYF. The chain carries TRBV5-1 and TRBJ2-7; no reliable D call. Looked up from germline, CDR1 is SGHRS and CDR2 is YFSETQ. V lost 4 bases, J lost 2 bases, and 10 bases lay in between. CDR3 length: 13 residues.